Listed below are T cell receptor beta chains from one sample, sequenced in a study of cytomegalovirus exposure and HLA in healthy donors. Profiled with immunoSEQ multiplex PCR; TCRdb holds only in-frame clones, not every one. The sample has 90,000 to 120,000 clones; around 74% are singletons. Sequencing was done on a sample of PBMCs. These TCRs come from a woman between 35 and 50 years old in good health and CMV-seropositive. Both conserved end residues are part of each CDR3. The D gene is left open where the match is weak. Part of the rows lack a size; the others show once, few, many or a class for expanded clones.

TRBJ2-3	TRBV4-3	NA	TRBD2	TGCGCCAGCAGCCAGTCCGGGACTAGCGGTCGCACAGATACGCAGTATTTT	CASSQSGTSGRTDTQYF
TRBJ1-2	TRBV7-8	NA	NA	TGTGCCAGCGGGGGCCCGAACTATGGCTACACCTTC	CASGGPNYGYTF
TRBJ2-3	TRBV5-1	NA	TRBD2	TGCGCCAGAACCTATAGCGGGGTGCGCACAGATACGCAGTATTTT	CARTYSGVRTDTQYF
TRBJ1-4	TRBV6-5	NA	NA	TGTGCCAGCAGTTACTCGGGAGATAGGGGGGAAAAACTGTTTTTT	CASSYSGDRGEKLFF
TRBJ2-2	TRBV2	NA	TRBD1	TGTGCCAGCAGTGTTCGGACAGGGATTGGGGAGCTGTTTTTT	CASSVRTGIGELFF
TRBJ1-2	TRBV30	NA	TRBD1	TGTGCCTGGAGCTGGACAGGGGCTGGCTACACCTTC	CAWSWTGAGYTF
TRBJ2-4	TRBV4-1	few	TRBD2	TGCGCCAGCAGCCAGGATCGGGGGGGACTTCTAGCCAAAAACATTCAGTACTTC	CASSQDRGGLLAKNIQYF
TRBJ1-2	TRBV5-4	NA	TRBD1	TGTGCCAGCAGAGATCCGGGACAGAGGAGCTATGGCTACACCTTC	CASRDPGQRSYGYTF
TRBJ1-2	TRBV9	NA	NA	TGTGCCAGCAGCCCCCAAGCGCGGCAGGGAGGGTATGGCTACACCTTC	CASSPQARQGGYGYTF
TRBJ1-2	TRBV6-5	NA	NA	TGTGCCAGCAGTTACGGGCAGTTTAACTATGGCTACACCTTC	CASSYGQFNYGYTF
TRBJ1-6	TRBV10-3	NA	NA	TGTGCCATCGGTAGGGAGAATAATTCACCCCTCCACTTT	CAIGRENNSPLHF
TRBJ2-1	TRBV7-9	NA	NA	TGTGCCAGCAGCCTACTCGGGTTCACCTACAATGAGCAGTTCTTC	CASSLLGFTYNEQFF
TRBJ1-6	TRBV19	NA	TRBD1	TGTGCCAGCATCCCTAACAGGGGGGGTAATTCACCCCTCCACTTT	CASIPNRGGNSPLHF
TRBJ2-7	TRBV2	NA	TRBD1	TGTGCCAGCAGTCGTATAGACAGGGGGCGCCCGAACGAGCAGTACTTC	CASSRIDRGRPNEQYF
TRBJ2-1	TRBV15	NA	NA	TGTGCCACCAGCAGACAGGGGAACAATGAGCAGTTCTTC	CATSRQGNNEQFF
TRBJ2-6	TRBV5-4	NA	TRBD1	TGTGCCAGCAGCCTCGAAGGGGGCGGTGGGGCCAACGTCCTGACTTTC	CASSLEGGGGANVLTF
TRBJ2-2	TRBV4-1	NA	TRBD1	TGCGCCAGCAGCCAACTATACCGGGACAGGGGAGGCGGGGAGCTGTTTTTT	CASSQLYRDRGGGELFF
TRBJ1-6	TRBV5-8	NA	NA	TGTGCCAGCAGCTTGGAACTTGATTCACCCCTCCACTTT	CASSLELDSPLHF
TRBJ1-6	TRBV6-5	NA	TRBD1	TGTGCCAGCAGTTACAACCGGGACAGAAGTTCACCCCTCCACTTT	CASSYNRDRSSPLHF
TRBJ1-2	TRBV6-1	NA	NA	TGTGCCAGCTCGCGGGAGGGTTATGGCTACACCTTC	CASSREGYGYTF
TRBJ1-3	TRBV29-1	few	TRBD1	TGCAGCGTTCGGACAGGGGCATCCTCTGGAAACACCATATATTTT	CSVRTGASSGNTIYF
TRBJ2-3	TRBV5-4	NA	TRBD2	TGTGCCAGCAGCACCGGGCCCGGCGGGAGCGGGGGTAGCACAGATACGCAGTATTTT	CASSTGPGGSGGSTDTQYF
TRBJ1-2	TRBV5-1	NA	NA	TGCGCCAGCAGCCCGCCACAGGGTTGGGTTGGCTACACCTTC	CASSPPQGWVGYTF
TRBJ1-2	TRBV15	NA	TRBD1	TGTGCCACCAGCACCCCCGGGACAGCTACGAATGGCTACACCTTC	CATSTPGTATNGYTF
TRBJ1-1	TRBV7-9	NA	TRBD1	TGTGCCAGCAGCTTCGGGACAGGGAACACTGAAGCTTTCTTT	CASSFGTGNTEAFF
TRBJ1-1	TRBV7-8	NA	NA	TGTGCCAGCAGCTTAACAGAACTGAGCACTGAAGCTTTCTTT	CASSLTELSTEAFF
TRBJ1-4	TRBV5-1	NA	NA	TGCGCCAGCAGCTTGGAAGGGGTTGGAGAAAAACTGTTTTTT	CASSLEGVGEKLFF
TRBJ1-3	TRBV5-1	once	NA	TGCGCCAGCAGCTTTGACAGCTTCTCTGGAAACACCATATATTTT	CASSFDSFSGNTIYF
TRBJ1-5	TRBV27	few	TRBD1	TGTGCCAGCAGCCCGTCCACAGGGGTCAGACAGCCCCAGCATTTT	CASSPSTGVRQPQHF
TRBJ2-2	TRBV13	NA	TRBD2	TGTGCCAGCAGCACGGGACTAGCGGGGGCGAACACCGGGGAGCTGTTTTTT	CASSTGLAGANTGELFF
TRBJ1-1	TRBV7-8	medium-sized	TRBD1	TGTGCCAGCAGCTCAAGGGGGCGTTCCACTGAAGCTTTCTTT	CASSSRGRSTEAFF
TRBJ2-7	TRBV6-5	NA	NA	TGTGCCAGCAGGACTACTTTCTCCGGGTGGGAGTACTTC	CASRTTFSGWEYF
TRBJ2-5	TRBV29-1	NA	TRBD2	TGCAGCGTTCAGCCGGGACTACAAGAGACCCAGTACTTC	CSVQPGLQETQYF
TRBJ2-7	TRBV7-2	NA	TRBD2	TGTGCCAGCAGCTTAGCCGGGACTAGCGGGGGGCGGAGGGAGCAGTACTTC	CASSLAGTSGGRREQYF
TRBJ1-5	TRBV15	NA	NA	TGTGCCACCAGCAGAGGGAGTCAGCCCCAGCATTTT	CATSRGSQPQHF
TRBJ2-1	TRBV6-5	NA	TRBD2	TGTGCCAGCAGTTATGAGTGGCGGGGGGGCCCGGATGAGCAGTTCTTC	CASSYEWRGGPDEQFF
TRBJ2-7	TRBV15	NA	NA	TGTGCCACCAGCAGAGATTTTGGGGGGAGGTACGAGCAGTACTTC	CATSRDFGGRYEQYF
TRBJ2-7	TRBV5-1	NA	NA	TGCGCCAGCAGCCCCGCGGGGAGATCCTACGAGCAGTACTTC	CASSPAGRSYEQYF
TRBJ1-2	TRBV30	NA	TRBD1	TGTGCCTGGTCCCCGGGACAGGTTGGTGGCTACACCTTC	CAWSPGQVGGYTF
TRBJ2-1	TRBV6-5	NA	TRBD1	TGTGCCAGCAGTTCCCCGGGACAGGGGAGGAATGAGCAGTTCTTC	CASSSPGQGRNEQFF
TRBJ1-1	TRBV6-5	few	TRBD1	TGTGCCAGCAGTCCCGGGACAGGGACTGAAGCTTTCTTT	CASSPGTGTEAFF
TRBJ1-2	TRBV30	NA	NA	TGTGCCTGGAGTGTGGAGGCGAACTATGGCTACACCTTC	CAWSVEANYGYTF
TRBJ1-1	TRBV29-1	NA	TRBD1	TGCAGCGTGGGAAACAGGGGGCACTCTGAAGCTTTCTTT	CSVGNRGHSEAFF
TRBJ2-3	TRBV5-1	NA	TRBD2	TGCGCCAGCAGCGGCGGGCTAGCGGGAGTTCCGGCGGGGGATACGCAGTATTTT	CASSGGLAGVPAGDTQYF
TRBJ1-3	TRBV4-3	few	TRBD1	TGCGCCAGCAGCCAAGATTTCGCGACAGGGGACACCATATATTTT	CASSQDFATGDTIYF
TRBJ1-1	TRBV18	NA	TRBD1	TGTGCCAGCTCGGGACAGGGGCAGAACACTGAAGCTTTCTTT	CASSGQGQNTEAFF
TRBJ1-2	TRBV2	NA	NA	TGTGCCAGCAGTGACAGGGGTTATGGCTACACCTTC	CASSDRGYGYTF
TRBJ1-2	TRBV7-9	NA	TRBD1	TGTTCCAGCAGCGGACAGGGATCTGGCTACACCTTC	CSSSGQGSGYTF
TRBJ2-3	TRBV27	few	NA	TGTGCCAGCAGCCGGACTGCGGCCACCACGCAGTATTTT	CASSRTAATTQYF
TRBJ1-1	TRBV18	NA	TRBD1	TGTGCCAGCTCACCCCCGGGACAGGGGTCGAACACTGAAGCTTTCTTT	CASSPPGQGSNTEAFF
TRBJ1-1	TRBV5-1	NA	TRBD1	TGCGCCAGCAGTCTCGGACAGGACACTGAAGCTTTCTTT	CASSLGQDTEAFF
TRBJ1-1	TRBV5-1	NA	NA	TGCGCCAGCAGCTTGGCTCCGGGGAGCCAATATGAAGCTTTCTTT	CASSLAPGSQYEAFF
TRBJ2-1	TRBV7-3	few	NA	TGTGCCAGCAGGATGGCGGGGAGCTCCTACAATGAGCAGTTCTTC	CASRMAGSSYNEQFF
TRBJ1-6	TRBV30	few	NA	TGTGCCTGGAGTGCCCTAACCAATTCACCCCTCCACTTT	CAWSALTNSPLHF
TRBJ1-5	TRBV4-1	few	NA	TGCGCCAGCAGCCTCCGACCCACCAGGGGCAATCAGCCCCAGCATTTT	CASSLRPTRGNQPQHF
TRBJ1-2	TRBV30	NA	NA	TGTGCCTGGAGTGGTCAGGGAGGGACTGGCTACACCTTC	CAWSGQGGTGYTF
TRBJ1-2	TRBV4-1	NA	NA	TGCGCCAGCAGCCAAGATTCGACAGATAACTATGGCTACACCTTC	CASSQDSTDNYGYTF
TRBJ1-5	TRBV5-8	NA	NA	TGTGCCAGCAGCTTGGGAGAAGCTCAGCCCCAGCATTTT	CASSLGEAQPQHF
TRBJ2-3	TRBV7-9	NA	TRBD1	TGTGCCAGCAGCACAGACAGGGGCGCCAGTTGGTATTTT	CASSTDRGASWYF